Following are 15 T cell receptor beta chains from one sample sequenced in a study of T cell responses to AZD1222 COVID-19 vaccine. Clones were sequenced by immunoSEQ multiplex PCR, and TCRdb holds only the in-frame ones, with some missing. The sample shows around 160,000 clones, 91% of them seen only once. Here the sequenced sample was peripheral blood, taken on day 0 of AZD1222 vaccination. The receptors shown here come from an adult in good health.

The chain is built from TRBV9 and TRBJ2-7; 7 nucleotides line up with TRBD1. Germline CDR1 SGDLS, CDR2 YYNGEE. This CDR3 is 16 amino acids long. The V gene end was trimmed by 3 bases and the J gene end by 1 base; junction bases not matched to a gene: 10. CDR3 sequence: CASSANRDRPSYEQYF. In DNA, the CDR3 is TGTGCCAGCAGCGCAAACAGGGACAGACCTTCCTACGAGCAGTACTTC.

V usage is TRBV11-2 and J usage is TRBJ1-2; D gene unclear. This CDR3 spans 14 amino acids. Germline V gene data show CDR1 as SGHAT and CDR2 as FQNNGV. With 5 bases removed from V and 3 bases from J, the gap between germline ends came to 13 bases. The CDR3 loop reads CASSPVGSYYGYTF. DNA for the CDR3: TGTGCCAGCAGCCCCGTGGGCAGCTACTATGGCTACACCTTC.

The chain uses TRBV7-2 and TRBJ2-1, with 14 bases identical to TRBD2. Per the germline V gene, CDR1 is SGHTA and CDR2 is FQGNSA. V shed 3 bases, J shed 9 bases, and the junction held 4 bases outside the gene matches. CDR3 length: 15 amino acids. CDR3 in DNA: TGTGCCAGCAGCTTGGGACTAGCGGGAGAAGCTGAGCAGTTCTTC. Protein: CASSLGLAGEAEQFF.

The chain has TRBV6-5 and TRBJ2-2; TRBD1 aligns across 7 bases. The CDR3 extends over 14 amino acids. After removal of 2 bases from V and 3 bases from J, the junction contained 0 bases not matched to a gene. The germline V gene encodes CDR1 MNHEY and CDR2 SVGAGI. In DNA, the CDR3 is TGTGCCAGCAGTTACGGGACAGACACCGGGGAGCTGTTTTTT. Translating it yields CASSYGTDTGELFF.

This clone was seen only once. V and J are TRBV3-1 (or the pseudogene TRBV3-2) and TRBJ1-6; D may be TRBD1 (5 bases). V lost 5 bases and J 1 base, leaving 12 bases between the germline ends. The CDR3 has 16 amino acids. The germline V gene has CDR1 LGHDT and CDR2 YNNKEL (reference sequence). The CDR3 DNA reads as TGTGCCAGCAGCTACCTTGAGGGGTCCTATAATTCACCCCTCCACTTT. It encodes CASSYLEGSYNSPLHF.

The chain recombines TRBV7-2 with TRBJ2-1; D is tentatively TRBD1 or TRBD2 (5 bases each). Trimming pared 0 bases from V and 2 bases from J, leaving 8 bases between. CDR1 is SGHTA, CDR2 FQGNSA, per germline. The CDR3 contains 15 residues. The CDR3 protein is CASSLAGVTYNEQFF. The CDR3 bases are TGTGCCAGCAGCTTAGCGGGGGTTACCTACAATGAGCAGTTCTTC.

The J gene is TRBJ2-3, the V gene TRBV5-1; no clear D gene. The CDR3 has 15 residues. The germline V gene encodes CDR1 SGHRS and CDR2 YFSETQ. Trimming removed 0 bases at V and 7 bases at J, with 15 bases between. This chain's CDR3 is CASSLENPGANTQYF. CDR3 coding DNA: TGCGCCAGCAGCTTGGAGAATCCCGGTGCGAATACGCAGTATTTT.

The chain carries TRBV2 and TRBJ2-6, with 7 nucleotides matching TRBD1. The CDR3 extends over 15 amino acids. Germline V gene lookup returns CDR1 SNHLY and CDR2 FYNNEI. V lost 10 bases, J lost 4 bases, and 10 bases stayed unmatched. The CDR3 DNA is TGTGCCACGCACAGGGGTCAGTCGGGGGCCAACGTCCTGACTTTC. Its translation: CATHRGQSGANVLTF.

The chain carries TRBV11-3 and TRBJ1-1; tentatively, D is TRBD1 (5 bases). Trimming removed 3 bases at V and 5 bases at J, with 13 bases between. This CDR3 is built from 14 residues. Germline assignment: CDR1 SGHNT and CDR2 YENEEA. The CDR3 spells CASSLVTGGTEAFF. CDR3 nucleotides: TGTGCCAGCAGCTTGGTTACAGGAGGAACTGAAGCTTTCTTT.

J is TRBJ1-6 and V is TRBV9; 9 bases map to TRBD1. The CDR3 loop spans 14 amino acids. The germline gives CDR1 SGDLS, CDR2 YYNGEE. The trim removed 0 bases at V and 8 bases at J, leaving 0 bases unmatched. The chain's CDR3 is CASSVGQGDSPLHF. In nucleotides, the CDR3 is TGTGCCAGCAGCGTAGGACAGGGGGATTCACCCCTCCACTTT.

CDR3 DNA: TGTGCCAGCAGCCGAGGACAAGGCACAGATACGCAGTATTTT. It specifies CASSRGQGTDTQYF. The rearrangement links TRBV3-1 (or the pseudogene TRBV3-2) to TRBJ2-3; D is perhaps TRBD1 (5 bases). The CDR3 contains 14 residues. Germline V lookup: CDR1 LGHDT, CDR2 YNNKEL (reference sequence). Trimming left V 4 bases short and J 1 base short, with 9 bases between.

The chain employs TRBV29-1 and TRBJ1-2; 9 bases map to TRBD1. V lost 7 bases, J lost 2 bases, and 5 bases stayed unmatched. This CDR3 is built from 13 residues. From germline, CDR1 is SQVTM and CDR2 ANQGSEA. CDR3 amino acids: CSGWDRANYGYTF. CDR3 DNA sequence: TGCAGCGGATGGGACAGGGCAAACTATGGCTACACCTTC.

This chain uses TRBV10-3 with TRBJ2-7; tentatively, D is TRBD1 or TRBD2 (6 bases each). CDR1 is ENHRY, CDR2 SYGVKD, per germline. V dropped 6 bases and J dropped 1 base, with 10 bases sitting between them. There are 13 residues in the CDR3. In DNA form, the CDR3 reads TGTGCCATCAGCGAGGGGGGTTCCTACGAGCAGTACTTC. Encoded protein: CAISEGGSYEQYF.

This clone has just one count. The rearrangement uses TRBV10-3 and TRBJ1-6; TRBD1 might be the D (6 bases). Germline V CDR1 and CDR2: ENHRY, SYGVKD. This CDR3 comprises 17 residues. V was shortened by 6 bases and J by 1 base, with 16 bases between the two germline ends. CDR3 amino acids: CAIRAGEEESYNSPLHF. For the CDR3, the DNA is TGTGCCATCAGGGCAGGGGAGGAAGAATCCTATAATTCACCCCTCCACTTT.

The chain links TRBV19 to TRBJ2-1, with 14 bases that match TRBD2. Germline loops: CDR1 LNHDA, CDR2 SQIVND (reference sequence). The junction had 7 bases not matched to a gene; V was cut back by 5 bases and J by 4 bases. CDR3 length equals 17 residues. CDR3 loop: CASSLRLAGGIYNEQFF. The CDR3 DNA sequence: TGTGCCAGTAGTCTAAGACTAGCGGGGGGGATTTACAATGAGCAGTTCTTC.